Here is one T cell receptor (beta chain) with its context. V was cut by 0 bases and J by 12 bases, with 15 bases left in between. Germline V lookup: CDR1 MNHEY, CDR2 SVGAGI. This CDR3 spans 14 amino acids. TCRdb's copy holds only in-frame clones and misses some; the assay was immunoSEQ multiplex PCR. The sample yields tens of thousands of clones, roughly 96% seen once. The sample is drawn from a study of T cells after somatic rescue of genetic block. Sequencing used peripheral blood mononuclear cells (PBMCs). The chain couples TRBV6-5 to TRBJ2-1; D remains unclear. This TCR derives from a child less than two years old. In DNA form, the CDR3 reads TGTGCCAGCAGTTACTCGAAGGGTCCCGGCGTGCAGTTCTTC. It translates to CASSYSKGPGVQFF.